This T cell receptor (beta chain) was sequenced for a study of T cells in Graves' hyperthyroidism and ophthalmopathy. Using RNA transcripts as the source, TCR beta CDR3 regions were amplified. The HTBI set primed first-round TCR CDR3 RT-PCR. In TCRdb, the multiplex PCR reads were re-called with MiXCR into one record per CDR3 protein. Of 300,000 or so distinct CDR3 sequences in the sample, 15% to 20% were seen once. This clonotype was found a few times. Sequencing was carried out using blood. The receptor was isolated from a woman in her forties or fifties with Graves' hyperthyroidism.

CDR3 bases: TGTGCCAGCAGCATGGGGGGGGTTGGGCAGCCCCAGCATTTT. It yields the protein CASSMGGVGQPQHF. This chain joins TRBV5-6 and TRBJ1-5; possibly TRBD1 for D (5 bases). In germline, CDR1 is SGHDT, CDR2 YYEEEE. V was clipped by 4 bases and J by 7 bases, with 15 bases between them. The CDR3 is 14 amino acids.